One and the same sample provided the 21 T cell receptor beta chains below, sequenced in a study of blood T cell repertoires in COVID-19. Here immunoSEQ multiplex PCR was the method, and the copy in TCRdb shows in-frame clones only, minus some. The sample consists of 200,000 to 300,000 clones, around 88% of them appearing once. Sequencing was carried out using PBMCs or T cells enriched from blood (not recorded which). These receptors originate from a woman aged 40-49 years with acute COVID-19.

The V gene is TRBV7-9, the J gene TRBJ2-4; TRBD1 aligns across 10 bases. Trimming removed 5 bases from V and 0 bases from J; junction bases left unmatched: 13. CDR1 SEHNR and CDR2 FQNEAQ come from the germline V gene (reference sequence). This CDR3 is 19 amino acids long. CDR3 amino acids: CASSHRDRGNPLAKNIQYF. CDR3 sequence (DNA): TGTGCCAGCAGCCACCGGGACAGGGGAAACCCGCTAGCCAAAAACATTCAGTACTTC.

The chain uses TRBV30 and TRBJ1-6; D is undetermined. With 1 base removed from V and 9 bases from J, the gap between germline ends came to 10 bases. This CDR3 contains 13 residues. Germline values: CDR1 GTSNPN, CDR2 SVGIG (reference sequence). CDR3 nucleotides: TGTGCCTGGAGTGGCCAACGCGTTTCACCCCTCCACTTT. This sequence encodes CAWSGQRVSPLHF.

The rearrangement uses TRBV11-2 and TRBJ1-3; D gene ambiguous. The CDR3 is 14 amino acids. V lost 5 bases to trimming and J lost 0 bases, with 8 bases between them. Germline V gives CDR1 SGHAT, CDR2 FQNNGV. CDR3 nucleotides: TGTGCCAGCAGCCCACGGTTCTCTGGAAACACCATATATTTT. Protein sequence: CASSPRFSGNTIYF.

The chain recombines TRBV19 with TRBJ1-5; a weak D match, TRBD1 (6 bases). This CDR3 has 15 residues. Looked up from germline, CDR1 is LNHDA and CDR2 is SQIVND (reference sequence). Trimming took 6 bases from V and 1 from J, leaving 13 bases between them. The CDR3 coding sequence is TGTGCCAGTAGCGACACAGGGTCCAGCAATCAGCCCCAGCATTTT. This sequence encodes CASSDTGSSNQPQHF.

The rearrangement links TRBV4-2 to TRBJ2-5; 10 bases map to TRBD2. This CDR3 has 16 amino acids. Germline V gene data show CDR1 as LGHNA and CDR2 as YNFKEQ. The ends lost 5 bases at V and 5 bases at J; junction bases unmatched: 11. The CDR3 sequence is CASSVSGGAGGETQYF. The CDR3 coding sequence is TGTGCCAGCAGCGTCAGCGGGGGGGCAGGTGGGGAGACCCAGTACTTC.

The chain employs TRBV11-2 and TRBJ2-5; the D is unclear. Germline CDR1 and CDR2: SGHAT and FQNNGV. The V end lost 4 bases, the J end lost 7 bases, and 13 bases lay between the germline ends. CDR3 size: 13 residues. CDR3 in DNA: TGTGCCAGCAGCTGGCCTGGTGGCGGGACCCAGTACTTC. As protein: CASSWPGGGTQYF.

This clone was detected a few times. V usage is TRBV25-1 and J usage is TRBJ1-1; maybe TRBD1 (5 bases). The germline V gene encodes CDR1 MGHDK and CDR2 SYGVNS. The CDR3 runs 12 residues. Trimming stripped 3 bases from V and 8 bases from J, with 10 bases between. CDR3 region: CASSDPAGEAFF. CDR3 coding DNA: TGTGCCAGCAGTGATCCCGCAGGGGAAGCTTTCTTT.

This chain connects TRBV30 to TRBJ1-4; 9 nucleotides match TRBD1. V shed 2 bases and J 7 bases; nucleotides not matched to a gene: 11. Germline CDR1 reads GTSNPN; CDR2 reads SVGIG (reference sequence). CDR3 length: 16 residues. This chain's CDR3 is CAWSISHRGRVEKLFF. The CDR3 bases are TGTGCCTGGAGTATATCACACAGGGGGCGCGTTGAAAAACTGTTTTTT.

This sequence joins TRBV9 and TRBJ2-2; 12 positions agree with TRBD2. Germline values: CDR1 SGDLS, CDR2 YYNGEE. J was trimmed by 8 bases and V by 4 bases; bases with no gene match: 9. The CDR3 covers 16 residues. The CDR3 DNA is TGTGCCAGCAGCCCTCACGGACTAGCGGGATCGGGGGAGCTGTTTTTT. It is translated as CASSPHGLAGSGELFF.

The rearrangement links TRBV2 to TRBJ2-3; D unresolved. V was trimmed by 8 bases and J by 1 base, leaving 13 bases between them. Per the germline V gene, CDR1 is SNHLY and CDR2 is FYNNEI. The CDR3 loop spans 14 amino acids. CDR3 nucleotides: TGTGCCAGCTCCTCTCGAGGAGGCACAGATACGCAGTATTTT. Its protein is CASSSRGGTDTQYF.

This clone appeared a few times. This chain joins TRBV2 and TRBJ2-2; 12 bases align to TRBD2. J gave up 1 base and V 5 bases, and 5 bases lay outside the gene matches. CDR3 size: 17 residues. In germline, CDR1 is SNHLY, CDR2 FYNNEI. The CDR3 sequence is CASSPSSGRGNTGELFF. The CDR3, as DNA: TGTGCCAGCAGTCCTTCTAGCGGGAGGGGGAACACCGGGGAGCTGTTTTTT.

The chain uses TRBV3-1 (or the pseudogene TRBV3-2) and TRBJ2-5; weak D call: TRBD2 (6 bases). V was shortened by 1 base and J by 4 bases, with 10 bases between the two germline ends. The CDR3 is 14 amino acids. Per the germline V gene, CDR1 is LGHDT and CDR2 is YNNKEL (reference sequence). The chain's CDR3 is CASSQAWGGETQYF. CDR3 nucleotide sequence: TGTGCCAGCAGCCAAGCCTGGGGAGGAGAGACCCAGTACTTC.

The rearrangement joins TRBV19 to TRBJ1-1; TRBD1 aligns across 9 bases. CDR1 and CDR2 (germline): LNHDA, SQIVND (reference sequence). Trimming took 5 bases from V and 5 from J; bases not matched to a gene: 9. The CDR3 is 15 amino acids. The CDR3 DNA is TGTGCCAGTAGTTGGGGGACAGGGAGAGATACTGAAGCTTTCTTT. This translates into CASSWGTGRDTEAFF.

The chain links TRBV5-1 to TRBJ2-7, with no clear D. The germline V and J ends were trimmed by 4 bases and 2 bases, with 19 bases remaining between them. This CDR3 contains 16 residues. Germline lookup yields CDR1 SGHRS and CDR2 YFSETQ. CDR3 residues: CASSKNPSGSAYEQYF. The CDR3 DNA sequence: TGCGCCAGCAGCAAGAATCCGTCAGGTTCAGCCTACGAGCAGTACTTC.

The V gene is TRBV27, the J gene TRBJ2-7; no definite D call. CDR1 is MNHEY and CDR2 is SMNVEV in the germline V gene (reference sequence). V was cut by 5 bases and J by 2 bases, with 7 bases left in between. This CDR3 has 12 residues. The CDR3 sequence: CASSNYTYEQYF. Here the CDR3 DNA reads TGTGCCAGCAGTAACTACACCTACGAGCAGTACTTC.

The V gene is TRBV7-2, the J gene TRBJ2-2, with 10 bases aligning to TRBD1. Germline V CDR1 and CDR2: SGHTA, FQGNSA. V shed 5 bases, J shed 3 bases, and the junction held 3 bases outside the gene matches. This CDR3 spans 15 amino acids. This CDR3 reads CASSQDRGYTGELFF. DNA for the CDR3: TGTGCCAGCAGCCAGGACAGGGGGTACACCGGGGAGCTGTTTTTT.

The J gene is TRBJ1-1, the V gene TRBV16, with D perhaps matching TRBD1 (5 bases). The CDR3 length is 13 residues. Germline V gene sequence: CDR1 KGHSY, CDR2 FQNENV. V lost 0 bases and J 6 bases, leaving 8 bases between the germline ends. The CDR3 loop reads CASSQSEGSEAFF. The CDR3 nucleotides read TGTGCCAGCAGCCAATCGGAGGGGTCTGAAGCTTTCTTT.

This chain joins TRBV9 and TRBJ2-7, with 10 bases fitting TRBD1. The CDR3 runs 14 residues. The germline CDR1 and CDR2 sequences are SGDLS and YYNGEE. Unmatched junction bases numbered 5, after V lost 3 bases and J lost 5 bases. For the CDR3, the DNA is TGTGCCAGCAGCGCATGGGGGACAGGGGACGAGCAGTACTTC. This codes for CASSAWGTGDEQYF.

V usage is TRBV7-6 and J usage is TRBJ1-5; 9 bases are shared with TRBD1. The CDR3 has 16 residues. With 3 bases clipped from V and 0 bases from J, the junction kept 3 bases outside the gene matches. Germline V CDR1 and CDR2: SGHVS, FNYEAQ. CDR3 in DNA: TGTGCCAGCAGCTTGGGGACAGGGAGTAGCAATCAGCCCCAGCATTTT. It is translated as CASSLGTGSSNQPQHF.

The V gene is TRBV4-3, the J gene TRBJ2-7, with 8 bases that match TRBD1. This CDR3 region has 15 residues. The ends lost 0 bases at V and 5 bases at J; junction bases unmatched: 6. Germline V gives CDR1 LGHNA, CDR2 YSLEER. The CDR3 coding sequence is TGCGCCAGCAGCCAAGACGATCGACAGGGGAACGAGCAGTACTTC. This sequence encodes CASSQDDRQGNEQYF.

The V gene is TRBV19, the J gene TRBJ1-1; D is uncertain. CDR1 and CDR2 (germline): LNHDA, SQIVND (reference sequence). This CDR3 region has 12 residues. The V end lost 3 bases, the J end lost 5 bases, and 7 bases lay between the germline ends. The CDR3 sequence is CASSIARTEAFF. CDR3 in DNA: TGTGCCAGTAGTATTGCCAGAACTGAAGCTTTCTTT.